The T cell receptor (beta chain) under discussion was sequenced for a study of vaccination and CD4 T cells after COVID-19 (dated by TCRdb to 2022 to 2024). Regarding the study in general: The convalescent cohort included six males and four females, with two Hispanic individuals, seven Caucasians, two Asians and one multiracial person. Post-vaccine blood samples were obtained a median of about 70 days after the second vaccine dose, with a range of about 14 to 250 days. Culture stimuli were overlapping spike peptide pools from SARS-CoV-2 and from the common cold coronaviruses HCoV-NL63, HCoV-OC43 and HCoV-229E. Post-COVID blood samples from convalescent patients were collected a median of around 100 days after diagnosis, with a range of 35 to 161 days. Participants got two doses of the Pfizer-BioNTech BNT162b2 vaccine (n=8) or two doses of the Moderna mRNA-1273 vaccine (n=2). In approximately eleven COVID-19 convalescent patients and a few infection-naive healthy vaccine recipients, the spike-specific CD4+ TCR repertoire before mRNA vaccination was compared with the repertoire after mRNA vaccination. As controls, cultures received a CEFX viral epitope pool (the positive control), an HIV-1 Nef peptide pool (the negative control), or no peptide at all. The paper as a whole reports these results and caveats: The median count of SARS-CoV-2-reactive clonotypes went up from approximately 20 after infection to 38 after vaccination, although the change was not significant. In convalescent patients, a median about 86% of post-vaccine SARS-CoV-2-reactive clones were detected only after vaccination, and vaccine-specific priming was suggested by this finding. The study included relatively few convalescent patients and did not analyze early timepoints after natural infection. Of the vaccine-specific clones in convalescent patients, 304 of 307, or nearly all, reacted only to SARS-CoV-2 spike and did not cross-react with common cold coronaviruses.

Preparation of the library involved PCR. TCR sequencing of DNA from cultured CD4+ T cells used the Oncomine TCR Beta short-read assay at the Johns Hopkins FTIC core. Genomic DNA was extracted from the cultured CD4+ T cells with the QIAamp micro DNA kit. Oncomine TCR Beta libraries made from cultured CD4+ T cells were pooled using unique dual indexes and sequenced on an Illumina iSeq 100. Per the original workflow: Non-productive sequences were removed, and CDR3s not starting with C, not ending with F or W, or shorter than 7 amino acids were discarded. The MANAFEST web application was used to identify antigen-specific clonotypes by comparing peptide-stimulated wells against reference wells and other culture wells. To be called positive, a clone needed an FDR below 0.05, an odds ratio above 5, and a productive frequency above 0.1% in at least two of three replicate wells. A clonotype was classed as cross-reactive if the clonotype showed significant expansion both in SARS-CoV-2 spike wells and in at least one common cold coronavirus spike condition. Levenshtein distances (stringdist) and unrooted phylogenetic trees (ape) in R version 3.6.1 were used to assess CDR3 homology. The public reads were run again by TCRdb, first through fastp at Q25 and then through MiXCR, and only productive beta chains were kept. Here each entry gathers all rows of one CDR3 protein and keeps the most common genes and DNA. In this record, the V and J calls reflect TCRdb's handling and not the investigators' own analysis. The sample table holds some 17,000 distinct CDR3 sequences, of which 45% were seen once. The ten largest clones take up around 18% of the sample.

The label giving this sample's treatment or condition can be read as: roughly 11-day PBMC culture with coronavirus spike peptide pools or control peptides (ViraFEST assay). The ViraFEST assay, used in the study, expanded antigen-specific T cells with peptide pools and then identified the expanded clonotypes through TCR sequencing. Negative nucleocapsid antibody tests before and after vaccination confirmed that the healthy vaccine recipients had no prior SARS-CoV-2 infection. Each well held millions of PBMCs cultured with around 9 ug/ml peptide pools in IMDM containing around 5% human AB serum and around 10 IU/ml IL-2. Half of the culture medium was replaced with fresh IL-2-containing medium on days 3 and 7. Once the cells had been in culture for about 10 days, the EasySep CD4+ T cell isolation kit was used to isolate CD4+ T cells by negative selection. Ficoll-Paque Plus gradient centrifugation was used to isolate PBMCs from whole blood, and the isolated PBMCs were then either used fresh or cryopreserved at -140C. Culture conditions were generally each tested in triplicate wells.

A remark on this clonotype: The clone's antigen remains unknown. It has no much larger one-base neighbor in the sample; base qualities were not kept.

The CDR3 goes from the cysteine to the phenylalanine over 16 residues. Only the CDR3 part of the read is kept: 48 bases, read in frame from the first base. V loses 4 bases, J loses 0 bases, and the germline ends lie 13 bases apart. CDR1 and CDR2, looked up from the germline V gene, are LGHNA and YNFKEQ. The chain was built from TRBV4-2 and TRBJ1-3; the D gene is perhaps TRBD1, on 5 matching bases. The source material was CD4+ T cells from blood, cultured in vitro, sampled before SARS-CoV-2 vaccination. This clonotype was sampled from a human donor who received a COVID-19 vaccine. The CDR3: CASSPGGELSGNTIYF. The DNA sequence is TGTGCCAGCAGCCCCGGGGGGGAACTCTCTGGAAACACCATATATTTT.